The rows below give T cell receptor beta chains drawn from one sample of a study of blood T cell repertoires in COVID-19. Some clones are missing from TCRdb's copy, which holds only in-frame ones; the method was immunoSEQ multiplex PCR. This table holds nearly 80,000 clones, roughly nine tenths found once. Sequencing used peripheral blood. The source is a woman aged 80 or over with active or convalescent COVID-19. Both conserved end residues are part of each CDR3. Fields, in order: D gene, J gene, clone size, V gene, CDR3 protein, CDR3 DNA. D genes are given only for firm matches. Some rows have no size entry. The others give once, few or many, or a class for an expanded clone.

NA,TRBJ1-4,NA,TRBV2,CASSERTAREKLFF,TGTGCCAGCAGTGAACGGACAGCCCGTGAAAAACTGTTTTTT
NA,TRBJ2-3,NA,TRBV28,CASSFSPGSSDTQYF,TGTGCCAGCAGTTTTTCGCCGGGGAGTTCAGATACGCAGTATTTT
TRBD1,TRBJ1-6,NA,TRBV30,CAWSRAGGYSPLHF,TGTGCCTGGAGTCGGGCAGGGGGCTATTCACCCCTCCACTTT
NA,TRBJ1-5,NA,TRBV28,CASCLWVGVGQPQHF,TGTGCCAGCTGTTTATGGGTCGGGGTGGGTCAGCCCCAGCATTTT
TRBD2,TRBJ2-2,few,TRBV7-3,CASSAHRGLRLAGANTGELFF,TGTGCCAGCAGCGCCCACAGGGGGCTCAGACTAGCGGGGGCAAACACCGGGGAGCTGTTTTTT
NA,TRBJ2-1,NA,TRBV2,CASTWARGNEQFF,TGTGCCAGCACCTGGGCCCGGGGGAATGAGCAGTTCTTC
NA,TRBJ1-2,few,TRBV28,CASSSLLQGTYGYTF,TGTGCCAGCAGTTCTCTCCTTCAGGGAACCTATGGCTACACCTTC
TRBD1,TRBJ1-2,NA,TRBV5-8,CASSFGTVDYGYTF,TGTGCCAGCAGCTTTGGGACAGTTGACTATGGCTACACCTTC
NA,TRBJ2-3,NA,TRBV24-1,CATSVGSTDTQYF,TGTGCCACCAGTGTTGGCAGCACAGATACGCAGTATTTT
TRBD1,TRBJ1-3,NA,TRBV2,CASSGDRPSSGNTIYF,TGTGCCAGCAGTGGGGACAGGCCGAGCTCTGGAAACACCATATATTTT
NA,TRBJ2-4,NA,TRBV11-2,CASSAQLAKNIQYF,TGTGCCAGCAGCGCCCAACTAGCCAAAAACATTCAGTACTTC
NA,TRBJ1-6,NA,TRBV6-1,CASSEQGSYNSPLHF,TGTGCCAGCAGTGAACAGGGCTCCTATAATTCACCCCTCCACTTT
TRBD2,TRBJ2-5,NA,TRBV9,CASSVGAGEETQYF,TGTGCCAGCAGCGTAGGAGCGGGAGAAGAGACCCAGTACTTC